The T cell receptor beta chain described here comes from a study of breast tumors, draining lymph nodes, adjacent tissues. Study-wide findings and caveats: Tumor TCR diversity was below lymph nodes but above nontumor tissue. The data were judged consistent with most tumor T cells coming from lymph node and expanding in tumor. The lymph node origin of tumor T cells was framed as consistent with a hypothesis, not demonstrated. Compared with basal-like, luminal-like tumors shared significantly more repertoire with nontumor tissue.

Breast cancer patients provided tissue from their axillary draining lymph nodes. A note on this clonotype: Its specificity is not known.

Deletions cut 0 bases from V and 6 bases from J, with 12 bases between. CDR1 is LGHDT, CDR2 YNNKEL, per germline (reference sequence). The CDR3 is 15 amino acids. TCRdb re-derived calls from the multiplex PCR reads in MiXCR, one entry per CDR3 protein. The repertoire consists of 85,000 to 130,000 distinct CDR3 sequences, with around 20% occurring once and the leading ten covering 1% to 1.5%. The chain carries TRBV3-1 and TRBJ1-5; D might be TRBD1 (6 bases). The sample comprised axillary lymph node tissue. The receptor comes from a female donor with breast cancer. Some clones in this sample may be carry-over from other donors' samples. In DNA form, the CDR3 reads TGTGCCAGCAGCCAAGATGGGGGGCTCGGTCAGCCCCAGCATTTT. It translates to CASSQDGGLGQPQHF.